The T cell receptor (beta chain) under discussion was sequenced for a study of CD8+ T cells in alopecia areata. Study-level information: Administration of oral tofacitinib to treated patients was at 5 to 10 mg twice daily. Overall study findings and caveats: Scalp lesions, especially in alopecia totalis/universalis, had higher clonality than normal scalp.

Extracted RNA was reverse transcribed into cDNA, the sequencing template. Profiled with immunoSEQ multiplex PCR; TCRdb holds only in-frame clones, not every one. The sample contains more than 90,000 clones, roughly two fifths of which appear only once. It was from PBMCs that CD4+ and CD8+ T cells were sorted. Points on this clone: Its specificity is unknown.

The sequence was obtained from a human donor with alopecia areata. Sequences were obtained from CD4+ T cells sorted from blood.

DNA for the CDR3: TGCAGCGCTAGAAGAGGACAGGGTCAACCCTACAATGAGCAGTTCTTC. Its protein product is CSARRGQGQPYNEQFF. The chain carries TRBV29-1 and TRBJ2-1, with 8 bases lining up with TRBD1. Trimming cost V 7 bases and J 2 bases; bases outside gene matches: 13. The germline gives CDR1 SQVTM, CDR2 ANQGSEA. The CDR3 spans 16 residues.